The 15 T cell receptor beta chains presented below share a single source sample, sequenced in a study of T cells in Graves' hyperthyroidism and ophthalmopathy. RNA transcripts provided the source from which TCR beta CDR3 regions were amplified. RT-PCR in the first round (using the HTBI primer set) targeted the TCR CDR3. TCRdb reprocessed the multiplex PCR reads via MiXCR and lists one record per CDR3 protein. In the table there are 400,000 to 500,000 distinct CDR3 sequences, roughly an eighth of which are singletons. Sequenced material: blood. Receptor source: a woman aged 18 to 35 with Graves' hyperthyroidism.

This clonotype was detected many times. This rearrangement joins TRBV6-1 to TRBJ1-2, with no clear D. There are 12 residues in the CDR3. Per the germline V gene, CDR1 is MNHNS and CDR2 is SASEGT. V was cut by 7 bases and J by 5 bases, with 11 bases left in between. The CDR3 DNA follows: TGTGCCAGCAACCCGGGGAGGTATGGCTACACCTTC. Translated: CASNPGRYGYTF.

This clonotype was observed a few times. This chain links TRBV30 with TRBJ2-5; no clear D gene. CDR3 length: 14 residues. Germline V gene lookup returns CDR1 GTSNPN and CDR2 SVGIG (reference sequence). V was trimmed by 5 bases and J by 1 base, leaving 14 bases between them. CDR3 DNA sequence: TGTGCCTGGGACACGCGAATGTCCCAAGAGACCCAGTACTTC. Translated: CAWDTRMSQETQYF.

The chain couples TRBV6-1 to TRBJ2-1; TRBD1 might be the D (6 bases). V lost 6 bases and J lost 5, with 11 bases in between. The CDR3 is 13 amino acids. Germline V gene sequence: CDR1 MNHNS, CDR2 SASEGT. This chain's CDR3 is CASRTGNNNEQFF. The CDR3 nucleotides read TGTGCCAGCAGGACAGGAAATAACAATGAGCAGTTCTTC.

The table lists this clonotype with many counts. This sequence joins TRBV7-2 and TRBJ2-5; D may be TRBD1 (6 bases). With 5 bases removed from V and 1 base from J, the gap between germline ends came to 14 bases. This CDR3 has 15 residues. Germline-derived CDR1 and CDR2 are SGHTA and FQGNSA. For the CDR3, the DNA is TGTGCCAGCAGCGCCGGGCAGGGGCCCCAAGAGACCCAGTACTTC. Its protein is CASSAGQGPQETQYF.

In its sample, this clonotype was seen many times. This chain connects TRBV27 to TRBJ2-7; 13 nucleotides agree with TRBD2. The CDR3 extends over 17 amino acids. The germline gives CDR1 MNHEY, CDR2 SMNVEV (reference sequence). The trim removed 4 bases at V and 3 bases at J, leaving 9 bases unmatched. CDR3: CASSSTSGRATGYEQYF. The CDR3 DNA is TGTGCCAGCAGTTCAACTAGCGGGAGGGCCACGGGCTACGAGCAGTACTTC.

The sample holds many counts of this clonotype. Here the CDR3 DNA reads TGTGCCAGCAGTTCGACGGGACAGGGCTCTGCAGATACGCAGTATTTT. This translates into CASSSTGQGSADTQYF. The chain combines TRBV27 with TRBJ2-3; TRBD1 aligns across 9 bases. Germline trimming cut 4 bases from V and 4 bases from J; bases unmatched to any gene: 9. CDR3 length: 16 amino acids. Germline values: CDR1 MNHEY, CDR2 SMNVEV (reference sequence).

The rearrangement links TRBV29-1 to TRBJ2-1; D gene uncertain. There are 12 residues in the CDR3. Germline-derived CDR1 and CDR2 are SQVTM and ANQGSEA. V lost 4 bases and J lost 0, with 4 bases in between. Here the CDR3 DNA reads TGCAGCGTTGTGAGCTCCTACAATGAGCAGTTCTTC. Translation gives CSVVSSYNEQFF.

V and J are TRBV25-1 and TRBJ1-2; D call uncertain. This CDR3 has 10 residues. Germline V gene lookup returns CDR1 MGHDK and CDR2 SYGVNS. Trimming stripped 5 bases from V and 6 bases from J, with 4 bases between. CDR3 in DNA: TGTGCCAGCAGTTCCAATGGCTACACCTTC. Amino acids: CASSSNGYTF.

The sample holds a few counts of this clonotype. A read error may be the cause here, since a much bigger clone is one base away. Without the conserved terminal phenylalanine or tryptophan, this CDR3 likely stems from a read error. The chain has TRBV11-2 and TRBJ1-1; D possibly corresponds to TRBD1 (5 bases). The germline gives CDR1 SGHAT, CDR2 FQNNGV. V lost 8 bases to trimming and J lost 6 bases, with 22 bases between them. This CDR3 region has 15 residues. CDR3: CASGTEGNLFAEAFL. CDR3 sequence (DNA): TGTGCCAGCGGGACCGAGGGGAATTTATTCGCTGAAGCTTTCCTT.

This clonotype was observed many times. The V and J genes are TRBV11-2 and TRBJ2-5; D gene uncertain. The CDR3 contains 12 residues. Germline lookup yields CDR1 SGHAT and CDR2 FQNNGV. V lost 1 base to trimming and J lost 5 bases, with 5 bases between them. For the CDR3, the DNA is TGTGCCAGCAGCTTAGGTACGGAGACCCAGTACTTC. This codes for CASSLGTETQYF.

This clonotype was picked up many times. This CDR3 is CASSLEASSSYEQYF. Here the CDR3 DNA reads TGCGCCAGCAGCTTGGAAGCTTCGAGCTCCTACGAGCAGTACTTC. The chain recombines TRBV5-1 with TRBJ2-7; no clear D gene. Germline V CDR1 and CDR2: SGHRS, YFSETQ. The CDR3 runs 15 residues. With 0 bases removed from V and 0 bases from J, the gap between germline ends came to 10 bases. The variable domain in full, completed from reference TRBV5-1 and TRBJ2-7, reads KAGVTQTPRYLIKTRGQQVTLSCSPISGHRSVSWYQQTPGQGLQFLFEYFSETQRNKGNFPGRFSGRQFSNSRSEMNVSTLELGDSALYLCASSLEASSSYEQYFGPGTRLTVT.

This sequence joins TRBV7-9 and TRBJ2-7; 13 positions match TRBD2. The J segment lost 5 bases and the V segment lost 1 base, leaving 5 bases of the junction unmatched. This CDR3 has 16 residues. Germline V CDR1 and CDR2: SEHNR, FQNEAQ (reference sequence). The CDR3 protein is CASSLEGLAGSDEQYF. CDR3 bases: TGTGCCAGCAGCTTAGAGGGACTAGCGGGATCCGACGAGCAGTACTTC.

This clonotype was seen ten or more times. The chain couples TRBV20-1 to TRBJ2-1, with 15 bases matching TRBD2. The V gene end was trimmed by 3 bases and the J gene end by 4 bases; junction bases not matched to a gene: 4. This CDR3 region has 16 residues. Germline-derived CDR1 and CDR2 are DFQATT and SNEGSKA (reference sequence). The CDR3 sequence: CSARAGTSGRYNEQFF. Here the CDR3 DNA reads TGCAGTGCTAGGGCGGGGACTAGCGGGAGGTACAATGAGCAGTTCTTC.

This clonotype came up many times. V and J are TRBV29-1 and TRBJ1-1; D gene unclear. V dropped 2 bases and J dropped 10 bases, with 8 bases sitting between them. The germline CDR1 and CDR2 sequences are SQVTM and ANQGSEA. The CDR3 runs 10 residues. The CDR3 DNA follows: TGCAGCGTTGAACGGGAGGGAGCTTTCTTT. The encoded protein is CSVEREGAFF.

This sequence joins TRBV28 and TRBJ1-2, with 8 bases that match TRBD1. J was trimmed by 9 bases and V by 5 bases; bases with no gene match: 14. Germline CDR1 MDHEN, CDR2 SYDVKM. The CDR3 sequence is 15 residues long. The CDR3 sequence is CASSGGQGLSRSYTF. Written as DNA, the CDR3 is TGTGCCAGCAGTGGAGGACAGGGATTAAGTAGGAGCTACACCTTC.